The 26 T cell receptor beta chains presented below share a single source sample, sequenced in a study of shared clonotypes between healthy human individuals. The protocol was immunoSEQ multiplex PCR, while the TCRdb copy is restricted to in-frame clones and leaves out a portion. Among approximately 500,000 clones, almost 97% were seen once, and the ten largest hold about 0.064%. The specimen was naive CD4+ T cells sorted from blood. Subset of the sample: CD45RA+ positively selected. Receptors originate from a woman aged 30 to 39 in good health.

This chain connects TRBV28 to TRBJ2-6, with a possible D match to TRBD2 (6 bases). CDR1 is MDHEN, CDR2 SYDVKM, per germline. V dropped 7 bases and J dropped 2 bases, with 24 bases sitting between them. The CDR3 length is 19 residues. The CDR3 DNA reads TGTGCCAGCAATCCCTGGGGGGTCCCCAGCCGAACTGGGGCCAACGTCCTGACTTTC. The encoded protein is CASNPWGVPSRTGANVLTF.

The CDR3 reads CASSDREYDEAFF. CDR3 DNA: TGCGCCAGCAGCGACAGGGAGTACGATGAAGCTTTCTTT. The J gene is TRBJ1-1, the V gene TRBV10-1, with 7 bases lining up with TRBD1. The CDR3 runs 13 residues. The germline V gene encodes CDR1 WNHNN and CDR2 SYGVQD (reference sequence). V shed 6 bases and J 7 bases; nucleotides not matched to a gene: 8.

The sample holds one count of this clone. This chain uses TRBV28 with TRBJ2-1; 7 nucleotides agree with TRBD2. CDR1 and CDR2 (germline): MDHEN, SYDVKM. V lost 6 bases to trimming and J lost 6 bases; unmatched junction nucleotides: 14. The CDR3 length is 16 residues. CDR3 DNA: TGTGCCAGCAGGGGGGAGGGCCCTTTCCATATCAATGAGCAGTTCTTC. It codes for CASRGEGPFHINEQFF. Using reference TRBV28 and TRBJ2-1 for the parts outside the CDR3, the full variable domain is DVKVTQSSRYLVKRTGEKVFLECVQDMDHENMFWYRQDPGLGLRLIYFSYDVKMKEKGDIPEGYSVSREKKERFSLILESASTNQTSMYLCASRGEGPFHINEQFFGPGTRLTVL.

V gene TRBV27 combines with J gene TRBJ2-7; 9 nucleotides agree with TRBD2. After removal of 6 bases from V and 3 bases from J, the junction contained 6 bases not matched to a gene. Germline V gene sequence: CDR1 MNHEY, CDR2 SMNVEV (reference sequence). The CDR3 is 14 amino acids. The chain's CDR3 is CASSFLAGNYEQYF. For the CDR3, the DNA is TGTGCCAGCAGCTTTCTAGCGGGGAACTACGAGCAGTACTTC.

The chain joins TRBV7-3 to TRBJ2-2; the match to TRBD2 covers 11 bases. Germline assignment: CDR1 SGHTA and CDR2 FQGTGA. Unmatched junction bases numbered 6, after V lost 1 base and J lost 5 bases. This CDR3 spans 17 amino acids. Written as DNA, the CDR3 is TGTGCCAGCAGCTTAAACCCTAGCGGGAGGCAGACCGGGGAGCTGTTTTTT. Translated: CASSLNPSGRQTGELFF. Full variable domain (outside the CDR3, taken from reference TRBV7-3 and TRBJ2-2): GAGVSQTPSNKVTEKGKYVELRCDPISGHTALYWYRQSLGQGPEFLIYFQGTGAADDSGLPNDRFFAVRPEGSVSTLKIQRTERGDSAVYLCASSLNPSGRQTGELFFGEGSRLTVL.

The rearrangement links TRBV19 to TRBJ2-3; maybe TRBD2 (5 bases). Germline loops: CDR1 LNHDA, CDR2 SQIVND (reference sequence). V lost 5 bases, J lost 8 bases, and 23 bases lay in between. This CDR3 contains 16 residues. DNA of the CDR3: TGTGCCAGTAGTGTCCCCCCCGGGATCCTCGGATCTACGCAGTATTTT. This sequence encodes CASSVPPGILGSTQYF.

The genes are TRBV9 and TRBJ2-3; TRBD2 matches at 9 bases. Germline V gene sequence: CDR1 SGDLS, CDR2 YYNGEE. The CDR3 is 15 amino acids. V gave up 2 bases and J gave up 3 bases; unmatched junction bases: 4. Written as DNA, the CDR3 is TGTGCCAGCAGCGTCGGCGGGAGGGGGACAGATACGCAGTATTTT. Translating it yields CASSVGGRGTDTQYF.

This chain joins TRBV5-1 and TRBJ2-7; D not resolved. The V gene lost 4 bases and the J gene lost 6 bases, with 20 bases spanning the gap. The CDR3 covers 15 residues. Per the germline V gene, CDR1 is SGHRS and CDR2 is YFSETQ. CDR3 nucleotides: TGCGCCAGCAGCACTCGGACGGATTATTCGGGCGAGCAGTACTTC. Amino acids: CASSTRTDYSGEQYF.

The V call is TRBV29-1, the J call TRBJ2-2, with 8 bases that match TRBD1. With 3 bases clipped from V and 5 bases from J, the junction kept 8 bases outside the gene matches. Germline V gene lookup returns CDR1 SQVTM and CDR2 ANQGSEA. CDR3 length equals 15 residues. Written as DNA, the CDR3 is TGCAGCGTTGATCTAGGACAGGGAAAGACCGGGGAGCTGTTTTTT. It is translated as CSVDLGQGKTGELFF.

The V gene is TRBV10-1, the J gene TRBJ1-2; perhaps TRBD1 as D (6 bases). The CDR3 spans 12 residues. V lost 5 bases and J lost 9, with 13 bases in between. Germline V gene sequence: CDR1 WNHNN, CDR2 SYGVQD (reference sequence). This CDR3 reads CASSNSGGRYTF. For the CDR3, the DNA is TGCGCCAGCAGTAACTCCGGGGGCCGCTACACCTTC.

The chain joins TRBV7-9 to TRBJ2-5, with D unclear. V gave up 5 bases and J gave up 4 bases, with 8 bases separating them. The CDR3 consists of 12 residues. CDR1 SEHNR and CDR2 FQNEAQ come from the germline V gene (reference sequence). The CDR3: CASSPNGETQYF. The CDR3 coding sequence is TGTGCCAGCAGCCCGAATGGAGAGACCCAGTACTTC.

The genes are TRBV5-8 and TRBJ2-6; TRBD1 aligns across 7 bases. The CDR3 sequence is 17 residues long. CDR1 and CDR2 from the germline V gene are SGHTS and YDEGEE. The V segment lost 6 bases and the J segment 1 base; nucleotides outside the gene matches: 10. The CDR3 here is CASKKDRAISGANVLTF. CDR3 nucleotide sequence: TGTGCCAGCAAAAAAGACAGGGCCATATCTGGGGCCAACGTCCTGACTTTC.

V is TRBV30 and J is TRBJ2-3; 8 nucleotides agree with TRBD2. Germline lookup yields CDR1 GTSNPN and CDR2 SVGIG (reference sequence). Losses at the gene ends were 0 bases for V and 4 bases for J; bases not matched to a gene: 9. This CDR3 region has 16 residues. In nucleotides, the CDR3 is TGTGCCTGGAGTGTATGGCGGGAGGCAGGGGCAGATACGCAGTATTTT. Its translation: CAWSVWREAGADTQYF.

The V gene is TRBV11-1, the J gene TRBJ1-3, with D unresolved. This CDR3 has 16 residues. CDR1 is SGHAT, CDR2 FQDESV, per germline (reference sequence). Between the trimmed V and J ends, which lost 2 bases and 0 bases, there was a span of 11 bases. CDR3 coding DNA: TGTGCCAGCAGCTTACTGTCGGCCAGCTCTGGAAACACCATATATTTT. Its protein is CASSLLSASSGNTIYF.

In this sample, this clone turned up a few times. The sample carries other DNA sequences with the same CDR3. The rearrangement joins TRBV2 to TRBJ2-7; D possibly corresponds to TRBD2 (6 bases). There are 12 residues in the CDR3. Trimming stripped 6 bases from V and 1 base from J, with 7 bases between. Germline V lookup: CDR1 SNHLY, CDR2 FYNNEI. CDR3 sequence reads: CASRAGSYEQYF. For the CDR3, the DNA is TGTGCCAGCAGGGCGGGGTCCTACGAGCAGTACTTC.

This clone was observed a single time. CDR3: CASSPDGNPGAFF. The CDR3 DNA is TGCGCCAGCAGCCCTGACGGGAACCCAGGGGCTTTCTTT. The chain is built from TRBV5-1 and TRBJ1-1; D is possibly TRBD1 (5 bases). The V and J ends lost 4 bases and 11 bases respectively, with 18 bases between them. The CDR3 contains 13 residues. Per germline, CDR1 SGHRS and CDR2 YFSETQ. Supplemented by reference TRBV5-1 and TRBJ1-1, the full variable domain reads KAGVTQTPRYLIKTRGQQVTLSCSPISGHRSVSWYQQTPGQGLQFLFEYFSETQRNKGNFPGRFSGRQFSNSRSEMNVSTLELGDSALYLCASSPDGNPGAFFGQGTRLTVV.

The rearrangement uses TRBV7-2 and TRBJ2-7; TRBD2 matches at 7 bases. Germline lookup yields CDR1 SGHTA and CDR2 FQGNSA. With 3 bases clipped from V and 0 bases from J, the junction kept 2 bases outside the gene matches. The CDR3 is made up of 14 amino acids. The CDR3 DNA follows: TGTGCCAGCAGCTTCCAGCGGGACTCCTACGAGCAGTACTTC. It is translated as CASSFQRDSYEQYF.

This rearrangement joins TRBV19 to TRBJ2-5; D remains ambiguous. CDR1 and CDR2 from the germline V gene are LNHDA and SQIVND (reference sequence). The ends were cut back, 5 bases at V and 5 bases at J, with 15 bases in the middle. The CDR3 totals 14 residues. CDR3: CASSETVTSETQYF. The CDR3 nucleotides read TGTGCCAGTAGTGAGACGGTGACCAGCGAGACCCAGTACTTC.

The rearrangement uses TRBV9 and TRBJ1-2; maybe TRBD1 (6 bases). CDR1 SGDLS and CDR2 YYNGEE come from the germline V gene. Trimming left V 3 bases short and J 8 bases short, with 26 bases between. The CDR3 contains 17 residues. The CDR3 DNA reads as TGTGCCAGCAGCGGGACCGGGACACGGAGCGGGGGTCGCGGCTACACCTTC. Encoded protein: CASSGTGTRSGGRGYTF.

This clone came up once. The gene calls are TRBV5-6 and TRBJ1-2, with D possibly being TRBD1 (5 bases). This CDR3 is 14 amino acids long. V was shortened by 4 bases and J by 6 bases, with 16 bases between the two germline ends. Germline CDR1 and CDR2: SGHDT and YYEEEE. The DNA of the CDR3 is TGTGCCAGCAGCCCGGGGGACTTAAGGGATGGCTACACCTTC. Residues: CASSPGDLRDGYTF.

The chain couples TRBV29-1 to TRBJ2-7; D is possibly TRBD1 (6 bases). The V gene lost 4 bases and the J gene lost 0 bases, with 22 bases spanning the gap. Germline CDR1 is SQVTM and CDR2 is ANQGSEA. The length of the CDR3 is 17 residues. Here the CDR3 DNA reads TGCAGCGTTGGACGCCTTTTAGGCAGGGGCCTCTCCTACGAGCAGTACTTC. Its translation: CSVGRLLGRGLSYEQYF.

This chain links TRBV9 with TRBJ1-2, with TRBD1 identical over 7 bases. CDR1 SGDLS and CDR2 YYNGEE come from the germline V gene. The CDR3 sequence is 16 residues long. V lost 3 bases and J lost 2; bases outside the gene matches: 10. The CDR3 DNA reads TGTGCCAGCAGCGCCCCCGACAGGGAAGAAAACTATGGCTACACCTTC. Translation: CASSAPDREENYGYTF.

The rearrangement links TRBV5-8 to TRBJ1-5; maybe TRBD1 (6 bases). The length of the CDR3 is 15 residues. Germline V gene lookup returns CDR1 SGHTS and CDR2 YDEGEE. V was cut by 3 bases and J by 4 bases, with 14 bases left in between. CDR3 coding DNA: TGTGCCAGCAGCTCTACAGGGTGGGAAAATCAGCCCCAGCATTTT. Amino acid sequence: CASSSTGWENQPQHF.

This rearrangement joins TRBV30 to TRBJ1-2; no clear D gene. The V and J ends lost 3 bases and 1 base respectively, with 12 bases between them. Germline lookup yields CDR1 GTSNPN and CDR2 SVGIG (reference sequence). The CDR3 runs 14 residues. CDR3 protein: CAWRNPYSNYGYTF. As DNA, the CDR3 is TGTGCCTGGAGGAACCCGTACAGTAACTATGGCTACACCTTC.

This chain joins TRBV4-2 and TRBJ1-4, with TRBD1 matching over 10 bases. The CDR3 contains 17 residues. The trim removed 0 bases at V and 8 bases at J, leaving 9 bases unmatched. Germline-derived CDR1 and CDR2 are LGHNA and YNFKEQ. The CDR3 sequence is CASSQDPPGTGVEKLFF. In DNA, the CDR3 is TGTGCCAGCAGCCAAGATCCCCCCGGGACAGGGGTGGAAAAACTGTTTTTT.

This clone was detected only once. The V and J genes are TRBV27 and TRBJ2-5; D gene uncertain. TRBJ2-7 explains the end of the DNA better; the J call may be wrong. Looked up from germline, CDR1 is MNHEY and CDR2 is SMNVEV (reference sequence). This CDR3 is 14 amino acids long. Written as DNA, the CDR3 is TGTGCCAGCAGTTTCAGAGAAACTGTACACGAGCAGTACTTC. Protein sequence: CASSFRETVHEQYF.